This T cell receptor beta chain was found in a study of early T cells in non-severe SARS-CoV-2 infection. Study overall: Chains were unpaired, as sequencing was done on bulk RNA from unsorted whole blood.

Only a few counts were recorded for this clonotype. Its antigen is unknown. Attachment of unique molecular identifiers was made to individual cDNA molecules. A single record per CDR3 protein comes from TCRdb applying MiXCR to the 5' RACE reads. The sample has about 72,000 distinct CDR3 sequences; 10% are singletons. Study results and caveats: A preference for anti-spike CD8 responses marked VDJdb matching, which missed private and CD4 specificities.

The germline CDR1 and CDR2 sequences are SEHNR and FQNEAQ (reference sequence). The V segment lost 5 bases and the J segment 3 bases; nucleotides outside the gene matches: 16. CDR3 size: 18 residues. Material: whole blood, obtained at baseline. This chain joins TRBV7-9 and TRBJ2-3, with 8 bases that match TRBD2. This receptor was obtained from an adult who was a healthcare worker with PCR-confirmed SARS-CoV-2 infection or an uninfected control (not recorded which). The CDR3, as DNA: TGTGCCAGCAGCCCTAGAGCCGGGCGGGCTAGCGGGACAGATACGCAGTATTTT. Its protein is CASSPRAGRASGTDTQYF.